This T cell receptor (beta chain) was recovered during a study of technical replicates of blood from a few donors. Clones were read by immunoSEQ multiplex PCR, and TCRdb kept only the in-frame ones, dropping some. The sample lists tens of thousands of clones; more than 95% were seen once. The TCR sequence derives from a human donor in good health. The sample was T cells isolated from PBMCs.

In nucleotides, the CDR3 is TGTGCCAGCAGCTTATCCGGGACAGTCCAAGAGACCCAGTACTTC. Translating it yields CASSLSGTVQETQYF. The chain joins TRBV7-9 to TRBJ2-5; TRBD1 matches at 7 bases. V lost 2 bases, J lost 1 base, and 4 bases stayed unmatched. CDR1 and CDR2 from the germline V gene are SEHNR and FQNEAQ (reference sequence). The CDR3 consists of 15 residues.